The 17 T cell receptor beta chains below all came from one sample that was sequenced in a study of graft-versus-host responses after intestinal transplantation (dated by TCRdb to the early 2020s). Libraries were constructed by the immunoSEQ multiplex PCR assay. TCRdb stores this immuneACCESS table with in-frame sequences only. Part of the clones is absent; in the studies checked, under half of the shortfall reflects unresolved V genes, and no reason is known for the rest. Present in this sample are about 100,000 clones, around nine tenths of which were seen just once. The ten largest clones represent under 6.5% of the sample. The time point label, read with the paper, signifies: cells obtained before transplantation from donor or recipient. Their cognate antigens are unknown. The input for sequencing was unstimulated CD8+ T cells sorted from spleen or lymph node cells, taken before intestinal transplant. The source is a human donor who received an intestinal transplant.

V is TRBV11-2 and J is TRBJ2-2, with D possibly TRBD2 on 5 matching bases. The CDR3 is made up of 18 amino acids. Germline loops: CDR1 SGHAT, CDR2 FQNNGV. The ends were cut back, 7 bases at V and 1 base at J, with 22 bases in the middle. The CDR3 region has the DNA TGTGCCAGCACCTTGGAGGCCGAGTGGGTAGGGAACACCGGGGAGCTGTTTTTT. Translated, it gives CASTLEAEWVGNTGELFF. Full variable domain (missing parts from reference TRBV11-2 and TRBJ2-2): EAGVAQSPRYKIIEKRQSVAFWCNPISGHATLYWYQQILGQGPKLLIQFQNNGVVDDSQLPKDRFSAERLKGVDSTLKIQPAKLEDSAVYLCASTLEAEWVGNTGELFFGEGSRLTVL.

The chain couples TRBV27 to TRBJ2-7; TRBD2 might be the D (6 bases). The CDR3 extends over 17 amino acids. The V gene's germline CDR1 is MNHEY and CDR2 SMNVEV (reference sequence). Trimming cost V 1 base and J 2 bases, with 18 bases left between them. CDR3 coding DNA: TGTGCCAGCAGTTTATTCCCCCCACGGCTAGCGACCTACGAGCAGTACTTC. This gives the protein CASSLFPPRLATYEQYF.

This rearrangement joins TRBV11-1 to TRBJ1-1, with D possibly matching TRBD1 (5 bases). CDR1 SGHAT and CDR2 FQDESV come from the germline V gene (reference sequence). The CDR3 has 13 amino acids. Trimming shortened V by 5 bases and J by 0 bases, and 7 bases separated the two germline ends. CDR3 nucleotide sequence: TGTGCCAGCAGCGAGGGGTTGAACACTGAAGCTTTCTTT. Its protein product is CASSEGLNTEAFF.

The genes are TRBV11-2 and TRBJ2-3; 7 positions match TRBD2. V lost 2 bases to trimming and J lost 2 bases; unmatched junction nucleotides: 4. Per germline, CDR1 SGHAT and CDR2 FQNNGV. There are 15 residues in the CDR3. The CDR3: CASSLTGGDTDTQYF. The CDR3 DNA reads TGTGCCAGCAGCTTAACTGGGGGGGACACAGATACGCAGTATTTT.

This chain connects TRBV4-2 to TRBJ2-1; 13 nucleotides agree with TRBD2. Losses at the gene ends were 1 base for V and 6 bases for J; bases not matched to a gene: 6. Germline-derived CDR1 and CDR2 are LGHNA and YNFKEQ. The CDR3 is made up of 17 amino acids. This chain's CDR3 is CASSQALAGGPGNEQFF. The CDR3 DNA is TGTGCCAGCAGCCAAGCACTAGCGGGAGGGCCAGGCAATGAGCAGTTCTTC.

The CDR3 nucleotides read TGTGCCAGCAGCAAGGATTCCGGGGGGGCATGGGATACGCAGTATTTT. This translates into CASSKDSGGAWDTQYF. The genes are TRBV9 and TRBJ2-3; 8 bases align to TRBD2. The germline V gene has CDR1 SGDLS and CDR2 YYNGEE. After removal of 4 bases from V and 6 bases from J, the junction contained 13 bases not matched to a gene. The CDR3 totals 16 residues. The full variable domain, with the rest looked up from reference TRBV9 and TRBJ2-3, is DSGVTQTPKHLITATGQRVTLRCSPRSGDLSVYWYQQSLDQGLQFLIQYYNGEERAKGNILERFSAQQFPDLHSELNLSSLELGDSALYFCASSKDSGGAWDTQYFGPGTRLTVL.

CDR3 loop: CASSIRESGNEQFF. The DNA of the CDR3 is TGTGCCAGTAGTATACGGGAGTCGGGCAATGAGCAGTTCTTC. V and J are TRBV19 and TRBJ2-1; D is possibly TRBD2 (6 bases). The germline CDR1 and CDR2 sequences are LNHDA and SQIVND (reference sequence). The length of the CDR3 is 14 residues. V gave up 2 bases and J gave up 6 bases, with 11 bases separating them.

This clone was observed once. The V call is TRBV29-1, the J call TRBJ2-2, with no clear D. The CDR3 length is 11 residues. In germline, CDR1 is SQVTM, CDR2 ANQGSEA. Trimming took 4 bases from V and 3 from J, leaving 3 bases between them. CDR3 sequence (DNA): TGCAGCGTTGTTGACACCGGGGAGCTGTTTTTT. Residues: CSVVDTGELFF.

V usage is TRBV29-1 and J usage is TRBJ1-2; unclear D gene. Germline CDR1 reads SQVTM; CDR2 reads ANQGSEA. The V gene lost 6 bases and the J gene lost 4 bases, with 18 bases spanning the gap. This CDR3 region has 14 residues. DNA for the CDR3: TGCAGCGTCGTAACGGTCGCGGATGTCTATGGCTACACCTTC. Its translation is CSVVTVADVYGYTF.

Comment on this clone: Distinct nucleotide sequences in the sample also encode this CDR3. This rearrangement joins TRBV15 to TRBJ2-7, with TRBD1 as a possible D gene (5 bases). The CDR3 is 15 residues long. In germline, CDR1 is LNHNV, CDR2 YYDKDF (reference sequence). V was pared by 1 base and J by 0 bases, with 10 bases between. The CDR3 region has the DNA TGTGCCACCAGCAGAGCTCGAGACAGCTCCTACGAGCAGTACTTC. As protein: CATSRARDSSYEQYF. The entire variable domain, with the rest obtained from reference TRBV15 and TRBJ2-7, is as follows: DAMVIQNPRYQVTQFGKPVTLSCSQTLNHNVMYWYQQKSSQAPKLLFHYYDKDFNNEADTPDNFQSRRPNTSFCFLDIRSPGLGDTAMYLCATSRARDSSYEQYFGPGTRLTVT.

The chain uses TRBV9 and TRBJ1-1; D is unresolved. V was pared by 2 bases and J by 0 bases, with 5 bases between. This CDR3 has 13 residues. The V gene's germline CDR1 is SGDLS and CDR2 YYNGEE. The CDR3 loop is CASSVGMNTEAFF. In DNA form, the CDR3 reads TGTGCCAGCAGCGTCGGAATGAACACTGAAGCTTTCTTT.

This chain uses TRBV6-5 with TRBJ2-2; either TRBD1 or TRBD2 may supply D (5 bases each). Germline values: CDR1 MNHEY, CDR2 SVGAGI. V was trimmed by 10 bases and J by 4 bases, leaving 16 bases between them. The length of the CDR3 is 14 residues. CDR3 in amino acids: CATGEGITTGELFF. The CDR3 DNA reads TGTGCCACCGGTGAGGGGATTACCACCGGGGAGCTGTTTTTT.

J is TRBJ1-2 and V is TRBV5-5; D call uncertain. CDR3 length equals 14 residues. In germline, CDR1 is SGHKS, CDR2 YYEKEE (reference sequence). V gave up 2 bases and J gave up 5 bases, with 13 bases separating them. The CDR3 DNA is TGTGCCAGCAGCTTTTTCGTTTCCCCTTATGGCTACACCTTC. It encodes CASSFFVSPYGYTF.

This chain joins TRBV7-2 and TRBJ2-3; TRBD2 might be the D (5 bases). There are 15 residues in the CDR3. V lost 8 bases to trimming and J lost 1 base, with 16 bases between them. CDR1 and CDR2 (germline): SGHTA, FQGNSA. CDR3 in amino acids: CASVKWWRGTDTQYF. The CDR3 DNA reads TGTGCCAGCGTTAAATGGTGGCGGGGCACAGATACGCAGTATTTT.

V is TRBV9 and J is TRBJ2-1, with TRBD2 matching 8 bases. CDR3 length equals 16 residues. J gave up 6 bases and V 0 bases, and 8 bases lay outside the gene matches. Per the germline V gene, CDR1 is SGDLS and CDR2 is YYNGEE. The CDR3 DNA reads TGTGCCAGCAGCGTAGGTTTCGGGGGGGCAGGCAATGAGCAGTTCTTC. Residues: CASSVGFGGAGNEQFF.

The V and J genes are TRBV11-2 and TRBJ2-7, with D maybe TRBD2 (6 bases). Germline assignment: CDR1 SGHAT and CDR2 FQNNGV. The germline V and J ends were trimmed by 3 bases and 1 base, with 16 bases remaining between them. CDR3 length: 16 amino acids. CDR3 residues: CASSFPQDRESYEQYF. The CDR3 DNA sequence: TGTGCCAGCAGCTTCCCCCAGGACCGGGAGTCCTACGAGCAGTACTTC.

The V call is TRBV10-3, the J call TRBJ2-7; TRBD1 might be the D (6 bases). The CDR3 extends over 15 amino acids. Germline CDR1 ENHRY, CDR2 SYGVKD. Trimming took off 3 bases at V and 2 bases at J, with 14 bases between the two ends. The DNA of the CDR3 is TGTGCCATCAGTGATACAGGGCCCTTTACCTACGAGCAGTACTTC. Residues: CAISDTGPFTYEQYF.